This TCR beta chain appears in the sequencing data of a study of blood T cell repertoires in COVID-19. Germline-derived CDR1 and CDR2 are SGHDN and FVKESK. The junction had 7 bases not matched to a gene; V was cut back by 4 bases and J by 5 bases. The CDR3 runs 15 residues. This table comes from immunoSEQ multiplex PCR, and its TCRdb copy is limited to in-frame clones, with some not included. This table holds about 160,000 clones, around 84% found once. This chain joins TRBV14 and TRBJ1-4; 7 bases are shared with TRBD1. The sample taken for sequencing was peripheral blood. This TCR came from a middle-aged man with acute or convalescent COVID-19. This CDR3 reads CASSPQGGLNEKLFF. For the CDR3, the DNA is TGTGCCAGCAGCCCTCAAGGGGGCTTGAATGAAAAACTGTTTTTT. Full variable domain (outside the CDR3, taken from reference TRBV14 and TRBJ1-4): EAGVTQFPSHSVIEKGQTVTLRCDPISGHDNLYWYRRVMGKEIKFLLHFVKESKQDESGMPNNRFLAERTGGTYSTLKVQPAELEDSGVYFCASSPQGGLNEKLFFGSGTQLSVL.